This T cell receptor (beta chain) was captured in a study of T cell repertoires in cytomegalovirus infection. Overall study: The public TCR beta signatures pointed to both CMV infection and matching HLA type.

TCRdb redid the calling of the reads with MiXCR, one entry per CDR3 protein. Of hundreds of thousands of distinct CDR3 sequences listed, around 32% are singletons. V lost 3 bases, J lost 9 bases, and 5 bases stayed unmatched. Germline lookup yields CDR1 SNHLY and CDR2 FYNNEI. This CDR3 has 14 residues. Study outcomes and limitations: HLA-C-restricted, CMV-specific TCR beta clonotypes were dominant ex vivo. The cumulative frequency of public TCR beta families identified carriers of CMV plus the relevant HLA.

Worth noting for this clonotype: Its specificity is unknown.

V usage is TRBV2 and J usage is TRBJ1-6, with TRBD1 identical over 7 bases. The sequence came from a human donor in good health (CMV status not recorded). Some clones in this sample may be carry-over from other donors' samples. Sequencing was carried out using PBMCs. As DNA, the CDR3 is TGTGCCAGCAGTGAGTTGGCAGGGGGTTCACCCCTCCACTTT. It is translated as CASSELAGGSPLHF.